These 28 T cell receptor beta chains were all obtained from the same sample, sequenced in a study of shared clonotypes between healthy human individuals. The repertoire was sequenced with immunoSEQ multiplex PCR; TCRdb's copy has only in-frame clones and lacks some. The sample carries more than 900,000 clones, around 78% recorded once. Material: memory CD4+ T cells from PBMCs. Subset specified: CD45RA-negative fraction. The receptors shown here come from a man aged 18 to 29 in good health. Some clones in this sample may be carry-over from other donors' samples.

This chain uses TRBV29-1 with TRBJ2-1, with TRBD2 matching 10 bases. CDR1 and CDR2 (germline): SQVTM, ANQGSEA. There are 15 residues in the CDR3. The V and J ends lost 4 bases and 3 bases, in that order; junction bases with no gene match: 6. The DNA of the CDR3 is TGCAGCGTTGGGCTGACTAGCGGGTACTACAATGAGCAGTTCTTC. Its translation: CSVGLTSGYYNEQFF.

The chain links TRBV2 to TRBJ2-6, with 7 bases that match TRBD1. Germline V lookup: CDR1 SNHLY, CDR2 FYNNEI. The CDR3 sequence is 15 residues long. V lost 6 bases and J lost 0; bases outside the gene matches: 2. CDR3 bases: TGTGCCAGCAGGGGACAGACCTCTGGGGCCAACGTCCTGACTTTC. It translates to CASRGQTSGANVLTF.

V gene TRBV5-1 combines with J gene TRBJ2-3; D possibly uses TRBD1 or TRBD2 (5 bases each). The CDR3 sequence is 14 residues long. Germline assignment: CDR1 SGHRS and CDR2 YFSETQ. V dropped 4 bases and J dropped 2 bases, with 11 bases sitting between them. The CDR3 DNA reads as TGCGCCAGCAGCGTCCGGGACGCCACAGATACGCAGTATTTT. This gives the protein CASSVRDATDTQYF.

This clone was observed once. CDR3 in DNA: TGTGCCAGCAGCGAATCCCTACAGGGAACCTACGAGCAGTACTTC. Translated, it gives CASSESLQGTYEQYF. V is TRBV6-1 and J is TRBJ2-7, with D tentatively TRBD1 (6 bases). The germline gives CDR1 MNHNS, CDR2 SASEGT. The CDR3 has 15 residues. Trimming removed 6 bases at V and 2 bases at J, with 17 bases between.

This clone was counted ten times or more. The identical CDR3 is also encoded by other nucleotide sequences in the sample. The chain couples TRBV5-1 to TRBJ2-1; D call uncertain. The V end lost 0 bases, the J end lost 9 bases, and 4 bases lay between the germline ends. Germline assignment: CDR1 SGHRS and CDR2 YFSETQ. The CDR3 consists of 11 residues. The CDR3 DNA reads as TGCGCCAGCAGCTTGGAAAGTGAGCAGTTCTTC. Translated, it gives CASSLESEQFF.

This rearrangement joins TRBV15 to TRBJ1-2; D ambiguous. This CDR3 has 12 residues. Germline V gene sequence: CDR1 LNHNV, CDR2 YYDKDF (reference sequence). Trimming took 1 base from V and 4 from J, leaving 4 bases between them. This CDR3 reads CATSRGGYGYTF. The CDR3 DNA follows: TGTGCCACCAGCAGAGGTGGCTATGGCTACACCTTC.

The V and J genes are TRBV5-4 and TRBJ2-7; 8 bases match TRBD2. The length of the CDR3 is 13 residues. The trim removed 7 bases at V and 5 bases at J, leaving 8 bases unmatched. The germline V gene has CDR1 SGHNT and CDR2 YYREEE (reference sequence). The CDR3 nucleotides are TGTGCCAGCTCCTTGGCCGGGAGGGACGAGCAGTACTTC. This sequence encodes CASSLAGRDEQYF.

The chain joins TRBV18 to TRBJ2-5; 7 nucleotides agree with TRBD2. The CDR3 totals 13 residues. From germline, CDR1 is KGHSH and CDR2 LQKENI. V trimming: 3 bases; J trimming: 4 bases; junction bases outside the gene matches: 2. The CDR3 here is CASSPIAGETQYF. CDR3 bases: TGTGCCAGCTCACCCATAGCGGGAGAGACCCAGTACTTC.

The chain carries TRBV5-1 and TRBJ2-7; TRBD2 might be the D (7 bases). The CDR3 covers 15 residues. Germline CDR1 is SGHRS and CDR2 is YFSETQ. Trimming took 3 bases from V and 5 from J, leaving 18 bases between them. The CDR3 DNA reads TGCGCCAGCAGCTCCCTCCGGGGGGCAGGCGACGAGCAGTACTTC. Translation: CASSSLRGAGDEQYF.

V and J are TRBV6-5 and TRBJ2-1; D not resolved. Between the trimmed V and J ends, which lost 7 bases and 6 bases, there was a span of 7 bases. This CDR3 is built from 11 residues. The germline V gene encodes CDR1 MNHEY and CDR2 SVGAGI. As DNA, the CDR3 is TGTGCCAGCATCAATTTCAATGAGCAGTTCTTC. This gives the protein CASINFNEQFF.

The chain carries TRBV2 and TRBJ2-5; no definite D call. Germline-derived CDR1 and CDR2 are SNHLY and FYNNEI. V lost 5 bases, J lost 5 bases, and 9 bases lay in between. This CDR3 is 12 amino acids long. The CDR3 loop is CASSSLRETQYF. DNA of the CDR3: TGTGCCAGCAGTAGCTTGAGGGAGACCCAGTACTTC.

The J gene is TRBJ1-1, the V gene TRBV2; a possible D gene is TRBD1 (6 bases). V was clipped by 4 bases and J by 6 bases, with 9 bases between them. Germline CDR1 is SNHLY and CDR2 is FYNNEI. The CDR3 length is 12 residues. The CDR3 DNA sequence: TGTGCCAGCAGTGGGACAGTCTCTGAAGCTTTCTTT. Translation gives CASSGTVSEAFF.

The CDR3 DNA reads as TGTGCCAGCAGTTTTCTTCCTGGAGAGACCCAGTACTTC. Residues: CASSFLPGETQYF. The rearrangement uses TRBV27 and TRBJ2-5; D is ambiguous. CDR1 and CDR2 (germline): MNHEY, SMNVEV (reference sequence). The CDR3 runs 13 residues. V was trimmed by 3 bases and J by 4 bases, leaving 9 bases between them.

The chain recombines TRBV7-2 with TRBJ2-3; TRBD2 matches 8 bases. The CDR3 runs 15 residues. V shed 4 bases, J shed 5 bases, and the junction held 8 bases outside the gene matches. The germline V gene encodes CDR1 SGHTA and CDR2 FQGNSA. CDR3 in DNA: TGTGCCAGCAGCTCCCGGGGGGGGGCCGGAGATACGCAGTATTTT. As protein: CASSSRGGAGDTQYF.

The CDR3 sequence: CASTLGSRYNQPQHF. CDR3 bases: TGTGCCAGTACCCTGGGTAGCAGATACAATCAGCCCCAGCATTTT. V is TRBV19 and J is TRBJ1-5; D call uncertain. The CDR3 runs to 15 residues. Trimming shortened V by 7 bases and J by 3 bases, and 16 bases separated the two germline ends. CDR1 is LNHDA, CDR2 SQIVND, per germline (reference sequence).

The chain carries TRBV4-2 and TRBJ2-7; maybe TRBD2 (5 bases). V was trimmed by 1 base and J by 0 bases, leaving 13 bases between them. This CDR3 comprises 16 residues. Germline V gene data show CDR1 as LGHNA and CDR2 as YNFKEQ. The CDR3 sequence: CASSQVDGLSSYEQYF. CDR3 nucleotide sequence: TGTGCCAGCAGCCAAGTCGACGGACTTAGCTCCTACGAGCAGTACTTC.

This clone showed up just a few times. The chain joins TRBV4-3 to TRBJ2-3; 10 bases line up with TRBD2. After removal of 3 bases from V and 5 bases from J, the junction contained 5 bases not matched to a gene. The V gene's germline CDR1 is LGHNA and CDR2 YSLEER. The CDR3 consists of 15 residues. CDR3 protein: CASSQQLAGKDTQYF. In nucleotides, the CDR3 is TGCGCCAGCAGCCAGCAACTAGCGGGGAAAGATACGCAGTATTTT.

The J gene is TRBJ2-1, the V gene TRBV18; no firm D call. Germline assignment: CDR1 KGHSH and CDR2 LQKENI. CDR3 length: 14 amino acids. Trimming removed 0 bases from V and 9 bases from J, with 12 bases in between. The CDR3 region is CASSPPEGYGEQFF. The CDR3 region has the DNA TGTGCCAGCTCACCACCGGAAGGGTACGGTGAGCAGTTCTTC.

The chain is built from TRBV5-6 and TRBJ2-7; possibly TRBD2 for D (5 bases). The CDR3 is made up of 15 amino acids. Germline CDR1 SGHDT, CDR2 YYEEEE. The V end was cut by 3 bases, the J end by 7 bases, with 20 bases between. CDR3 loop: CASSWMDLTTGEQYF. Written as DNA, the CDR3 is TGTGCCAGCAGCTGGATGGATCTAACGACGGGGGAGCAGTACTTC.

The J gene is TRBJ1-2, the V gene TRBV6-5; D uncertain. The CDR3 is 16 residues long. Trimming shortened V by 4 bases and J by 2 bases, and 17 bases separated the two germline ends. CDR1 is MNHEY and CDR2 is SVGAGI in the germline V gene. The chain's CDR3 is CASSSLDVRGNYGYTF. CDR3 nucleotides: TGTGCCAGCAGTTCCTTAGATGTCCGGGGAAACTATGGCTACACCTTC.

The V gene is TRBV29-1, the J gene TRBJ2-2; 7 bases match TRBD1. CDR1 and CDR2 (germline): SQVTM, ANQGSEA. J lost 9 bases, V lost 4 bases, and 5 bases had no gene match. The CDR3 length is 12 residues. CDR3 amino acids: CSVGTGSRELFF. The CDR3 DNA follows: TGCAGCGTTGGGACAGGTTCTCGGGAGCTGTTTTTT.

This clone came up once. The chain links TRBV10-3 to TRBJ2-1; D call uncertain. Trimming pared 6 bases from V and 2 bases from J, leaving 20 bases between. Germline CDR1 ENHRY, CDR2 SYGVKD. There are 17 residues in the CDR3. The CDR3 DNA reads TGTGCCATCAGCCCTATATCCGCGCGAAGACCCTACAATGAGCAGTTCTTC. The encoded protein is CAISPISARRPYNEQFF.

The rearrangement joins TRBV9 to TRBJ1-1, with TRBD1 matching 7 bases. The germline V gene encodes CDR1 SGDLS and CDR2 YYNGEE. V was clipped by 4 bases and J by 2 bases; unmatched bases: 8. The CDR3 contains 15 residues. The CDR3 here is CASSTRTGSNTEAFF. In nucleotides, the CDR3 is TGTGCCAGCAGCACACGGACAGGTAGTAACACTGAAGCTTTCTTT.

This clone was recorded at least ten times. The gene calls are TRBV9 and TRBJ2-2; 9 bases are shared with TRBD2. Germline V gene data show CDR1 as SGDLS and CDR2 as YYNGEE. V lost 4 bases and J lost 0; bases outside the gene matches: 4. This CDR3 is built from 16 residues. CDR3 residues: CASSSGLAPNTGELFF. For the CDR3, the DNA is TGTGCCAGCAGCTCCGGACTAGCGCCGAACACCGGGGAGCTGTTTTTT.

This rearrangement joins TRBV5-1 to TRBJ2-3, with 14 positions matching TRBD2. Germline V gene lookup returns CDR1 SGHRS and CDR2 YFSETQ. V was pared by 6 bases and J by 6 bases, with 6 bases of the junction left unmatched. The CDR3 loop spans 15 amino acids. The DNA of the CDR3 is TGCGCCAGCATGACGACTAGCGGGAGGGGGGATACGCAGTATTTT. Translating gives CASMTTSGRGDTQYF.

In its sample, this clone was seen a few times. The V call is TRBV4-1, the J call TRBJ2-7; D is undetermined. V was pared by 0 bases and J by 0 bases, with 6 bases between. The germline gives CDR1 MGHRA, CDR2 YSYEKL. The CDR3 has 14 amino acids. In DNA, the CDR3 is TGCGCCAGCAGCCAAGATCTAGTCTCCTACGAGCAGTACTTC. It encodes CASSQDLVSYEQYF.

The chain uses TRBV9 and TRBJ1-1, with unresolved D. CDR1 and CDR2 (germline): SGDLS, YYNGEE. V was clipped by 3 bases and J by 5 bases, with 11 bases between them. CDR3 length: 13 residues. This chain's CDR3 is CASSEFGVTEAFF. CDR3 nucleotide sequence: TGTGCCAGCAGCGAATTTGGGGTGACTGAAGCTTTCTTT.

The chain joins TRBV6-5 to TRBJ2-1; D unresolved. CDR3 length equals 13 residues. Germline loops: CDR1 MNHEY, CDR2 SVGAGI. Between the trimmed V and J ends, which lost 0 bases and 8 bases, there was a span of 8 bases. CDR3 DNA: TGTGCCAGCAGTTACTCTTTTAGACATGAGCAGTTCTTC. Encoded protein: CASSYSFRHEQFF.